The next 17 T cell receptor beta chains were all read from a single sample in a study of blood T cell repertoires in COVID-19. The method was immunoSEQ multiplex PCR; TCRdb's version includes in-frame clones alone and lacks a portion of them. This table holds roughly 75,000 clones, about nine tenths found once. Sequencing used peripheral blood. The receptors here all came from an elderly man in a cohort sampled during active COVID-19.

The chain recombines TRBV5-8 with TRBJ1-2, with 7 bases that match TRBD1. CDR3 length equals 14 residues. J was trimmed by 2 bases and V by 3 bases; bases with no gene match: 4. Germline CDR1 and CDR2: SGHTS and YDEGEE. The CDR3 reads CASSSPDRNYGYTF. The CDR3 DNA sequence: TGTGCCAGCAGCTCGCCGGACAGGAACTATGGCTACACCTTC.

The CDR3 loop is CASSQADQPQHF. Here the CDR3 DNA reads TGTGCCAGCAGCCAAGCGGATCAGCCCCAGCATTTT. The rearrangement uses TRBV3-1 (or the pseudogene TRBV3-2) and TRBJ1-5; D call uncertain. CDR1 is LGHDT, CDR2 YNNKEL, per germline (reference sequence). V was pared by 1 base and J by 5 bases, with 3 bases between. CDR3 size: 12 residues.

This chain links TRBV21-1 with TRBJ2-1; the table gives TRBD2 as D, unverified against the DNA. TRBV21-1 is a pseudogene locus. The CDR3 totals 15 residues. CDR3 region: CASSAGRPLGNEQFF. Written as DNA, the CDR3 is TGTGCCAGCAGCGCGGGACGGCCTTTAGGGAATGAGCAGTTCTTC.

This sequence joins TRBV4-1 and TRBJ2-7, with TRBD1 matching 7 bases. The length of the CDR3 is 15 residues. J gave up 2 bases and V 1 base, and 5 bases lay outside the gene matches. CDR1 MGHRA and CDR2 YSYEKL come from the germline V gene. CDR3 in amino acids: CASSQADRTPYEQYF. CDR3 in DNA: TGCGCCAGCAGCCAAGCGGACAGGACTCCCTACGAGCAGTACTTC.

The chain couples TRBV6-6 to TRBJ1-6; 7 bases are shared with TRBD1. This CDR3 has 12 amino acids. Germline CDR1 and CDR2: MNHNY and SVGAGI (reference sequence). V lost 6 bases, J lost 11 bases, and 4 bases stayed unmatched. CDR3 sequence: CASRGTETPLHF. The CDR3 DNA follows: TGTGCCAGCAGGGGGACAGAGACACCCCTCCACTTT.

The CDR3 reads CASSLTGMDGYTF. The CDR3 coding sequence is TGTGCCAGCAGTTTAACAGGGATGGATGGCTACACCTTC. The rearrangement joins TRBV27 to TRBJ1-2; possible D gene TRBD1, 6 bases. Germline-derived CDR1 and CDR2 are MNHEY and SMNVEV (reference sequence). Trimming removed 2 bases at V and 6 bases at J, with 10 bases between. The CDR3 totals 13 residues.

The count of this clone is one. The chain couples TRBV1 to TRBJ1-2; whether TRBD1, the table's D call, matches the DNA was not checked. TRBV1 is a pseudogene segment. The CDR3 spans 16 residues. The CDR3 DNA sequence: TGCACCAGCAGCCAAGCACTCAGGGTCGCCAACTATGGCTACACCTTC. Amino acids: CTSSQALRVANYGYTF.

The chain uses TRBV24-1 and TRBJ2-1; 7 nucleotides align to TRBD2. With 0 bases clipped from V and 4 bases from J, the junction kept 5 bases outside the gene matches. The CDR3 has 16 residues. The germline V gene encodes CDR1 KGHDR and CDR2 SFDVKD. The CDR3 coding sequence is TGTGCCACCAGTGATTTGGCGGGGGTTTCGTACAATGAGCAGTTCTTC. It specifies CATSDLAGVSYNEQFF.

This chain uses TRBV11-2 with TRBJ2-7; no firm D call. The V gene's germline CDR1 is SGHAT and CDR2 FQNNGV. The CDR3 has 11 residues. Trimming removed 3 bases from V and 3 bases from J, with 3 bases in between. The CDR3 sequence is CASSFYYEQYF. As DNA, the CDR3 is TGTGCCAGCAGCTTTTACTACGAGCAGTACTTC.

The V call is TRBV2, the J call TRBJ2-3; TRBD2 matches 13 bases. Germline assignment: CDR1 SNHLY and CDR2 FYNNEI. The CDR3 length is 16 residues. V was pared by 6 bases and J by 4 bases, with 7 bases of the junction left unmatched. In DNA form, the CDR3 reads TGTGCCAGCAGCACTAAACTAGCGGGGGGGCCAGATACGCAGTATTTT. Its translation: CASSTKLAGGPDTQYF.

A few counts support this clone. The CDR3 bases are TGCGCCAGCAGCGAGCAGGGAGGAAGGTACGAGCAGTACGTC. As protein: CASSEQGGRYEQYV. The rearrangement joins TRBV5-1 to TRBJ2-7, with a tentative D call TRBD2 (6 bases). Trimming removed 4 bases from V and 4 bases from J, with 15 bases in between. CDR1 SGHRS and CDR2 YFSETQ come from the germline V gene. The CDR3 sequence is 14 residues long.

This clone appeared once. CDR3 residues: CASSIALRDTQYF. In nucleotides, the CDR3 is TGTGCCAGTAGTATAGCTCTGAGGGATACGCAGTATTTT. The J gene is TRBJ2-3, the V gene TRBV19; D remains unclear. V gave up 1 base and J gave up 6 bases, with 8 bases separating them. Germline V gene sequence: CDR1 LNHDA, CDR2 SQIVND (reference sequence). The CDR3 length is 13 residues.

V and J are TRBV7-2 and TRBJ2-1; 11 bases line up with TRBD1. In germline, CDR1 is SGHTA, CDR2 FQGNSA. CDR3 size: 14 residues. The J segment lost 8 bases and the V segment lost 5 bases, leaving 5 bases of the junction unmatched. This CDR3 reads CASSSRTGGDEQFF. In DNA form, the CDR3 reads TGTGCCAGCAGCAGCCGGACAGGGGGCGATGAGCAGTTCTTC. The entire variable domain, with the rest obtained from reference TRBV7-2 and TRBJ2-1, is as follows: GAGVSQSPSNKVTEKGKDVELRCDPISGHTALYWYRQSLGQGLEFLIYFQGNSAPDKSGLPSDRFSAERTGGSVSTLTIQRTQQEDSAVYLCASSSRTGGDEQFFGPGTRLTVL.

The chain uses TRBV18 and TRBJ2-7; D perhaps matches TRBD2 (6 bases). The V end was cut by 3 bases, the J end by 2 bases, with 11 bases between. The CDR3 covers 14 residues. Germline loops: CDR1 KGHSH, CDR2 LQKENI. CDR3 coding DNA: TGTGCCAGCTCACCGGGGGGAGTCGCCTACGAGCAGTACGTC. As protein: CASSPGGVAYEQYV.

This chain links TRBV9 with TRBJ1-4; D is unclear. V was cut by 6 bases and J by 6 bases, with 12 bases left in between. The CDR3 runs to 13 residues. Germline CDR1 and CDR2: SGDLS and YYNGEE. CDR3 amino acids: CASTPGSDEKLFF. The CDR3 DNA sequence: TGTGCCAGCACCCCCGGGTCGGATGAAAAACTGTTTTTT.

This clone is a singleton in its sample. CDR3 sequence: CASSQTGYENTEAFF. The CDR3 region has the DNA TGTGCCAGCAGCCAGACAGGGTATGAGAACACTGAAGCTTTCTTT. V usage is TRBV7-2 and J usage is TRBJ1-1, with 7 bases that match TRBD1. Germline CDR1 and CDR2: SGHTA and FQGNSA. Trimming took 5 bases from V and 1 from J; bases not matched to a gene: 7. The CDR3 has 15 amino acids.

CDR3 DNA: TGTGCCAGTAGTTCACACAGACAGCCAACTAATGAAAAACTGTTTTTT. It is translated as CASSSHRQPTNEKLFF. The gene calls are TRBV19 and TRBJ1-4; D is possibly TRBD1 (5 bases). The CDR3 loop spans 16 amino acids. Germline CDR1 and CDR2: LNHDA and SQIVND (reference sequence). With 5 bases removed from V and 0 bases from J, the gap between germline ends came to 13 bases.